This entry features one T cell receptor (beta chain) sequence. Some clones are missing from TCRdb's copy, which holds only in-frame ones; the method was immunoSEQ multiplex PCR. The table shows some 5,900 clones, with 70% to 85% occurring only once. The data belong to a study of tumor T cells in aggressive B-cell lymphoma. The CDR3 covers 15 residues. With 1 base removed from V and 1 base from J, the gap between germline ends came to 11 bases. The germline gives CDR1 SNHLY, CDR2 FYNNEI. This sequence originates from an adult with diffuse large B cell lymphoma. This chain uses TRBV2 with TRBJ2-7, with D tentatively TRBD1 (6 bases). The sample comprised tumor tissue. The CDR3 protein is CASSEVRQESYEQYF. CDR3 DNA: TGTGCCAGCAGTGAAGTTCGACAGGAGTCCTACGAGCAGTACTTC. The full variable domain, its missing parts supplied by reference TRBV2 and TRBJ2-7, is EPEVTQTPSHQVTQMGQEVILRCVPISNHLYFYWYRQILGQKVEFLVSFYNNEISEKSEIFDDQFSVERPDGSNFTLKIRSTKLEDSAMYFCASSEVRQESYEQYFGPGTRLTVT.